This T cell receptor beta chain was sequenced for a study of blood T cell repertoires in COVID-19. Study-level information: COVID-19 samples, acute and convalescent, were from the United States, Italy and Spain. Sample material is recorded as cDNA or gDNA derived from T cells, B-cell-depleted T cells, or PBMCs.

Per the study methods: Reference gene primer amplification gave nucleated cell count estimates. The method was immunoSEQ multiplex PCR; TCRdb's version includes in-frame clones alone and lacks a portion of them. V, J and clone size reflect that table, while D and trimming were determined from the DNA. The table has about 180,000 clones, roughly 82% seen once. CDR3 length: 15 residues. CDR1 and CDR2 from the germline V gene are SGHDN and FVKESK. J gave up 6 bases and V 4 bases, and 7 bases lay outside the gene matches. This receptor was taken from a woman aged 65 to 85 with acute or convalescent COVID-19. Sample: peripheral blood. The chain couples TRBV14 to TRBJ2-7; 12 bases fit TRBD2. The CDR3 DNA reads TGTGCCAGCAGCCTGACTAGCGGGAGATTGAGCGAGCAGTACTTC. Encoded protein: CASSLTSGRLSEQYF.